A single sample gave rise to the 7 T cell receptor beta chains below, sequenced in a study of T cell repertoires in aging, cancer and after chemotherapy (dated by TCRdb to between 2019 and 2020). The instrument was an Illumina MiSeq. Using a mixed TRB-A/B primer pool, multiplex touch-down PCR amplified rearranged TRB sequences covering the V, D and J segments. TCRdb trimmed public reads at Q25 via fastp, called clones via MiXCR and kept in-frame beta chains. Every entry covers one CDR3 protein and lists the most common genes and DNA from its rows. The sample data list about 6,400 distinct CDR3 sequences, and about a fifth of these were observed just once. Around 2.7% of the sample goes to the ten largest clones. Genomic DNA extracted from peripheral blood, rather than sorted cells or RNA, was used as the source for amplification of TCR beta rearrangements. Source material: blood. Source of these receptors: a human donor with a blood cancer.

This clonotype is termed medium-sized. The rearrangement uses TRBV19 and TRBJ2-3; TRBD1 agrees at 9 bases. Germline lookup yields CDR1 LNHDA and CDR2 SQIVND (reference sequence). J lost 5 bases, V lost 6 bases, and 6 bases had no gene match. The CDR3 runs to 14 residues. CDR3 residues: CASSLGQGQDTQYF. CDR3 DNA: TGTGCCAGTAGCCTGGGACAGGGACAAGATACGCAGTATTTT.

This clonotype was seen a handful of times. The chain links TRBV12-3 or TRBV12-4 to TRBJ1-2; D is perhaps TRBD1 (5 bases). This CDR3 is 14 amino acids long. Trimming stripped 5 bases from V and 7 bases from J, with 17 bases between. CDR3 protein: CASSPQQDGAGYTF. The CDR3 nucleotides are TGTGCCAGCAGTCCACAACAGGACGGGGCTGGCTACACCTTC.

This clonotype came up a few times. V is TRBV7-2 and J is TRBJ2-3; 9 positions match TRBD2. V gave up 1 base and J gave up 3 bases; unmatched junction bases: 8. The V gene's germline CDR1 is SGHTA and CDR2 FQGNSA. This CDR3 region has 17 residues. CDR3 in amino acids: CASSLGLAGGGTDTQYF. The CDR3 DNA sequence: TGTGCCAGCAGCTTAGGTCTGGCGGGGGGGGGGACAGATACGCAGTATTTT.

This clonotype is judged medium-sized (0.01 to 0.1%). V gene TRBV15 combines with J gene TRBJ2-5, with TRBD1 as a possible D gene (6 bases). The germline CDR1 and CDR2 sequences are LNHNV and YYDKDF (reference sequence). The length of the CDR3 is 14 residues. With 0 bases removed from V and 4 bases from J, the gap between germline ends came to 9 bases. The CDR3, as DNA: TGTGCCACCAGCAGAGATCTAGGGGGAGAGACCCAGTACTTC. Translating gives CATSRDLGGETQYF.

In its sample, this clonotype was seen a few times. The chain employs TRBV6-2 or TRBV6-3 and TRBJ2-7; D is perhaps TRBD1 (6 bases). V was pared by 2 bases and J by 9 bases, with 14 bases between. In germline, CDR1 is MNHEY, CDR2 SVGEGT. CDR3 length: 13 amino acids. The CDR3 DNA follows: TGTGCCAGCAGTTACAACAGGGCCCTAGCGCAGTACTTC. This gives the protein CASSYNRALAQYF.

This clonotype is categorized as medium-sized. V usage is TRBV12-3 or TRBV12-4 and J usage is TRBJ2-1, with 8 bases identical to TRBD2. This CDR3 has 15 amino acids. V shed 6 bases and J 7 bases; nucleotides not matched to a gene: 11. As DNA, the CDR3 is TGTGCCAGCAGCTCGAGCGGGAGCAGTTGGAATGAGCAGTTCTTC. Encoded protein: CASSSSGSSWNEQFF.

This clonotype was observed a handful of times. V and J are TRBV28 and TRBJ2-6; TRBD2 agrees at 14 bases. Germline-derived CDR1 and CDR2 are MDHEN and SYDVKM. Germline trimming cut 2 bases from V and 4 bases from J; bases unmatched to any gene: 19. There are 23 residues in the CDR3. CDR3 nucleotides: TGTGCCAGCAGTTTACCCCTTGGACTAGCGGGAGGACTCTCTACCCCAGGGGCCAACGTCCTGACTTTC. Translated: CASSLPLGLAGGLSTPGANVLTF. Full variable domain (outside the CDR3, taken from reference TRBV28 and TRBJ2-6): DVKVTQSSRYLVKRTGEKVFLECVQDMDHENMFWYRQDPGLGLRLIYFSYDVKMKEKGDIPEGYSVSREKKERFSLILESASTNQTSMYLCASSLPLGLAGGLSTPGANVLTFGAGSRLTVL.